Listed here are 30 T cell receptor beta chains from one sample, sequenced in a study of PD-1 blockade in classical Hodgkin lymphoma. Method: immunoSEQ multiplex PCR; TCRdb's copy keeps in-frame clones and lacks some. The table records some 100,000 clones, 80% to 95% of them present only once. Each patient's relapse followed autologous stem cell transplantation, and brentuximab vedotin exposure varied. This specimen consisted of peripheral blood mononuclear cells (PBMCs), obtained at baseline. Every receptor here comes from a human donor with classical Hodgkin lymphoma.

The sample holds a few counts of this clone. The chain links TRBV28 to TRBJ2-3; D unclear. The CDR3 has 18 amino acids. CDR1 is MDHEN and CDR2 is SYDVKM in the germline V gene. Trimming took 5 bases from V and 2 from J, leaving 23 bases between them. The chain's CDR3 is CASSLKKWAVQITDTQYF. The CDR3 DNA is TGTGCCAGCAGTCTAAAAAAGTGGGCGGTTCAGATCACAGATACGCAGTATTTT.

This chain uses TRBV30 with TRBJ1-4; TRBD1 matches at 9 bases. CDR3 size: 19 residues. With V trimmed by 5 bases and J by 0 bases, 16 bases remained unmatched. Germline CDR1 GTSNPN, CDR2 SVGIG (reference sequence). CDR3 bases: TGTGCCTGGCAACCACGGGACAGGGTCGTTGGCACAACTAATGAAAAACTGTTTTTT. Translation: CAWQPRDRVVGTTNEKLFF.

The gene calls are TRBV13 and TRBJ2-3; D is unresolved. V was cut by 3 bases and J by 2 bases, with 9 bases left in between. CDR1 is PRHDT, CDR2 FYEKMQ, per germline (reference sequence). This CDR3 is 14 amino acids long. As DNA, the CDR3 is TGTGCCAGCAGCTTTGCCAACCCCACAGATACGCAGTATTTT. It is translated as CASSFANPTDTQYF.

The rearrangement joins TRBV11-2 to TRBJ2-2, with D tentatively TRBD1 (6 bases). CDR1 SGHAT and CDR2 FQNNGV come from the germline V gene. V lost 5 bases and J lost 2, with 9 bases in between. The CDR3 runs 14 residues. DNA for the CDR3: TGTGCCAGCAGCGGGACAATTAACACCGGGGAGCTGTTTTTT. Translated: CASSGTINTGELFF.

The rearrangement links TRBV7-2 to TRBJ1-1; D is unclear. Trimming took 0 bases from V and 4 from J, leaving 12 bases between them. The CDR3 runs 15 residues. Germline V gene lookup returns CDR1 SGHTA and CDR2 FQGNSA. Written as DNA, the CDR3 is TGTGCCAGCAGCTTAGCGGGCGGGCAGACCACTGAAGCTTTCTTT. It specifies CASSLAGGQTTEAFF.

The CDR3 spells CASSYVPDGIGGTLHF. CDR3 DNA sequence: TGTGCCAGCAGTTACGTTCCAGACGGCATAGGGGGGACCCTCCACTTT. The rearrangement uses TRBV6-6 and TRBJ1-6, with D perhaps TRBD1 (6 bases). This CDR3 contains 16 residues. The germline V gene has CDR1 MNHNY and CDR2 SVGAGI (reference sequence). V was cut by 2 bases and J by 14 bases, with 22 bases left in between.

The chain employs TRBV6-5 and TRBJ1-2; D perhaps matches TRBD1 (6 bases). Germline CDR1 MNHEY, CDR2 SVGAGI. The length of the CDR3 is 16 residues. Deletions cut 4 bases from V and 6 bases from J, with 21 bases between. The CDR3 nucleotides are TGTGCCAGCAGTTTCTATCGCGGGGGGGCTGGCAATGGCTACACCTTC. This encodes CASSFYRGGAGNGYTF.

The V and J genes are TRBV5-1 and TRBJ2-7; the match to TRBD2 covers 9 bases. Trimming took 3 bases from V and 2 from J; bases not matched to a gene: 24. CDR1 is SGHRS, CDR2 YFSETQ, per germline. This CDR3 has 21 amino acids. CDR3 nucleotides: TGCGCCAGCAGCTCAGGACCGGACAGGCACCGTTTGGGACTAGCTACCTACGAGCAGTACTTC. It codes for CASSSGPDRHRLGLATYEQYF.

The chain is built from TRBV5-1 and TRBJ2-7; possibly TRBD1 for D (7 bases). Germline loops: CDR1 SGHRS, CDR2 YFSETQ. The ends were cut back, 6 bases at V and 4 bases at J, with 20 bases in the middle. The CDR3 has 15 residues. DNA for the CDR3: TGCGCCAGCACCTCCGGCGGGACAGCAAGATACGAGCAGTACTTC. This translates into CASTSGGTARYEQYF.

In its sample, this clone was seen a few times. The DNA for the CDR3 is TGTGCCATCAGTGCACAGGGTGAGCAGTTCTTC. Its translation: CAISAQGEQFF. This chain uses TRBV10-3 with TRBJ2-1; a weak D match, TRBD1 (6 bases). CDR3 length equals 11 residues. V lost 4 bases, J lost 9 bases, and 7 bases lay in between. Per germline, CDR1 ENHRY and CDR2 SYGVKD.

V gene TRBV5-4 combines with J gene TRBJ2-2, with a weak D call TRBD2 (5 bases). CDR1 and CDR2 (germline): SGHNT, YYREEE (reference sequence). There are 14 residues in the CDR3. V was pared by 2 bases and J by 6 bases, with 11 bases between. This chain's CDR3 is CASSLARAAGELFF. The CDR3 DNA sequence: TGTGCCAGCAGCTTAGCGCGGGCCGCCGGGGAGCTGTTTTTT.

This clone has just one count. The V gene is TRBV5-1, the J gene TRBJ1-4; TRBD1 might be the D (5 bases). V lost 5 bases and J 8 bases, leaving 13 bases between the germline ends. CDR3 length: 13 residues. Germline-derived CDR1 and CDR2 are SGHRS and YFSETQ. The CDR3 region is CASRQELLEKLFF. The CDR3 DNA is TGCGCCAGCAGACAGGAGTTGCTCGAAAAACTGTTTTTT.

The chain carries TRBV11-2 and TRBJ2-3; possibly TRBD1 or TRBD2 for D (5 bases each). Trimming stripped 6 bases from V and 2 bases from J, with 24 bases between. Germline lookup yields CDR1 SGHAT and CDR2 FQNNGV. CDR3 length: 18 residues. The CDR3 coding sequence is TGTGCCAGCAGTTACGACCCGCCGGGGACCAAGACCACAGATACGCAGTATTTT. Translated, it gives CASSYDPPGTKTTDTQYF.

The rearrangement uses TRBV9 and TRBJ1-3; TRBD1 might be the D (5 bases). V was trimmed by 0 bases and J by 4 bases, leaving 11 bases between them. The length of the CDR3 is 15 residues. Germline assignment: CDR1 SGDLS and CDR2 YYNGEE. The CDR3 sequence: CASSVAVGDGNTIYF. CDR3 DNA: TGTGCCAGCAGCGTAGCAGTGGGGGACGGAAACACCATATATTTT.

This clone was observed a single time. The V gene is TRBV5-1, the J gene TRBJ2-4; 10 bases line up with TRBD2. Germline CDR1 is SGHRS and CDR2 is YFSETQ. With V trimmed by 1 base and J by 3 bases, 7 bases remained unmatched. This CDR3 has 17 residues. The CDR3, as DNA: TGCGCCAGCAGCTTGCCTGGACTAGCGGACGGCAAAAACATTCAGTACTTC. This sequence encodes CASSLPGLADGKNIQYF.

The chain uses TRBV27 and TRBJ2-1; D call uncertain. Germline loops: CDR1 MNHEY, CDR2 SMNVEV (reference sequence). V dropped 1 base and J dropped 0 bases, with 10 bases sitting between them. This CDR3 region has 16 residues. The CDR3 reads CASSLFPASSYNEQFF. The CDR3 DNA follows: TGTGCCAGCAGTTTATTCCCAGCTAGCTCCTACAATGAGCAGTTCTTC.

The chain is built from TRBV19 and TRBJ1-1, with 7 bases lining up with TRBD1. The CDR3 loop spans 15 amino acids. V was pared by 5 bases and J by 1 base, with 7 bases of the junction left unmatched. CDR1 and CDR2 (germline): LNHDA, SQIVND (reference sequence). As DNA, the CDR3 is TGTGCCAGTAGTCTGCAGGACAGGAGGAACACTGAAGCTTTCTTT. Translated, it gives CASSLQDRRNTEAFF.

In its sample, this clone was seen once. The J gene is TRBJ1-2, the V gene TRBV7-9; 10 bases are a match to TRBD1. Germline V gives CDR1 SEHNR, CDR2 FQNEAQ (reference sequence). This CDR3 spans 19 amino acids. Trimming at V came to 1 base and at J to 4 bases, leaving 15 bases not matched to a gene. The CDR3 nucleotides read TGTGCCAGCAGCTTAGGGGCTCTCGACAGGGGGCAATATGGCTATGGCTACACCTTC. Its protein is CASSLGALDRGQYGYGYTF.

The J gene is TRBJ2-3, the V gene TRBV30, with 9 bases lining up with TRBD2. V lost 3 bases, J lost 5 bases, and 6 bases stayed unmatched. The CDR3 has 14 residues. From germline, CDR1 is GTSNPN and CDR2 SVGIG (reference sequence). CDR3 residues: CAWRLAGWGDTQYF. The CDR3, as DNA: TGTGCCTGGAGACTAGCGGGTTGGGGAGATACGCAGTATTTT.

The rearrangement uses TRBV21-1 and TRBJ2-7; the table assigns TRBD2, which was not confirmed against the DNA. TRBV21-1 is marked as a pseudogene. The CDR3 is made up of 13 amino acids. The CDR3 is CASGAGRDYEQYF. The DNA for the CDR3 is TGTGCCAGCGGAGCGGGTCGGGACTACGAGCAGTACTTC.

The CDR3 is CASSIEGTSNYGYTF. The CDR3 nucleotides are TGTGCCAGTAGTATAGAGGGGACTTCTAACTATGGCTACACCTTC. This rearrangement joins TRBV19 to TRBJ1-2, with a tentative D call TRBD1 (5 bases). Germline assignment: CDR1 LNHDA and CDR2 SQIVND (reference sequence). The V end was cut by 0 bases, the J end by 0 bases, with 8 bases between. The CDR3 covers 15 residues. The full variable domain, its missing parts supplied by reference TRBV19 and TRBJ1-2, is DGGITQSPKYLFRKEGQNVTLSCEQNLNHDAMYWYRQDPGQGLRLIYYSQIVNDFQKGDIAEGYSVSREKKESFPLTVTSAQKNPTAFYLCASSIEGTSNYGYTFGSGTRLTVV.

This sequence joins TRBV5-1 and TRBJ1-2; the D gene is possibly TRBD1 (6 bases). This CDR3 has 15 amino acids. Between the trimmed V and J ends, which lost 0 bases and 2 bases, there was a span of 11 bases. The germline V gene encodes CDR1 SGHRS and CDR2 YFSETQ. The CDR3 reads CASSLALTGNYGYTF. The CDR3 DNA follows: TGCGCCAGCAGCTTGGCCCTCACAGGGAACTATGGCTACACCTTC.

The V and J genes are TRBV29-1 and TRBJ2-3, with 12 bases lining up with TRBD2. The V segment lost 5 bases and the J segment 11 bases; nucleotides outside the gene matches: 8. Germline V gene sequence: CDR1 SQVTM, CDR2 ANQGSEA. The CDR3 is 13 residues long. The CDR3 DNA reads as TGCAGCGTTATGACTAGCGGGAGAATGGAGCAGTATTTT. Its translation is CSVMTSGRMEQYF.

The gene calls are TRBV30 and TRBJ2-1; D might be TRBD1 (5 bases). The CDR3 runs 13 residues. Trimming stripped 4 bases from V and 2 bases from J, with 9 bases between. Per germline, CDR1 GTSNPN and CDR2 SVGIG (reference sequence). CDR3: CAWKQGAYNEQFF. The CDR3 nucleotides read TGTGCCTGGAAGCAGGGTGCCTACAATGAGCAGTTCTTC.

V usage is TRBV6-5 and J usage is TRBJ1-1, with TRBD1 as a possible D gene (5 bases). V lost 5 bases, J lost 4 bases, and 11 bases lay in between. This CDR3 is 13 amino acids long. Germline lookup yields CDR1 MNHEY and CDR2 SVGAGI. CDR3 bases: TGTGCCAGCAGTCCTTGGGGGTTCACTGAAGCTTTCTTT. Translation gives CASSPWGFTEAFF.

This clone appeared once. The chain joins TRBV7-9 to TRBJ2-3; D unclear. The CDR3 runs to 14 residues. V shed 5 bases and J shed 6 bases, with 15 bases lying between them. Germline loops: CDR1 SEHNR, CDR2 FQNEAQ (reference sequence). CDR3 sequence (DNA): TGTGCCAGCAGCCGAGGCCTACACGGGGATACGCAGTATTTT. Its translation: CASSRGLHGDTQYF.

Concerning this clone itself: Sequence at one end of the junction differs from germline and may be a read error. The chain links TRBV7-7 to TRBJ2-3, with D possibly TRBD2 on 8 matching bases. This CDR3 has 20 amino acids. Germline-derived CDR1 and CDR2 are SSHAT and FNYEAQ (reference sequence). CDR3 residues: CASSLGASGRGRIYTDTQYF. CDR3 nucleotides: TGTGCTAGCAGCTTAGGGGCCTCCGGGAGGGGGCGCATATACACAGATACGCAGTATTTT.

V is TRBV5-4 and J is TRBJ2-3; no firm D call. The V gene lost 4 bases and the J gene lost 1 base, with 4 bases spanning the gap. The CDR3 has 12 amino acids. Germline V gives CDR1 SGHNT, CDR2 YYREEE (reference sequence). The CDR3 is CASSRGTDTQYF. CDR3 bases: TGTGCCAGCAGCAGGGGCACAGATACGCAGTATTTT.

CDR3 coding DNA: TGTGCCAGTAGTACCCTAGCGGGAGTAGAAGATACGCAGTATTTT. This codes for CASSTLAGVEDTQYF. The rearrangement joins TRBV19 to TRBJ2-3, with 10 bases identical to TRBD2. Looked up from germline, CDR1 is LNHDA and CDR2 is SQIVND (reference sequence). The junction had 6 bases not matched to a gene; V was cut back by 4 bases and J by 5 bases. The CDR3 is 15 amino acids.

This clone was seen a single time. The chain links TRBV5-1 to TRBJ2-3; D is unclear. CDR1 and CDR2 (germline): SGHRS, YFSETQ. The V end lost 1 base, the J end lost 4 bases, and 10 bases lay between the germline ends. The CDR3 contains 14 residues. The CDR3 DNA sequence: TGCGCCAGCAGCTTGAGTGTTGTGTCAGATACGCAGTATTTT. It is translated as CASSLSVVSDTQYF.